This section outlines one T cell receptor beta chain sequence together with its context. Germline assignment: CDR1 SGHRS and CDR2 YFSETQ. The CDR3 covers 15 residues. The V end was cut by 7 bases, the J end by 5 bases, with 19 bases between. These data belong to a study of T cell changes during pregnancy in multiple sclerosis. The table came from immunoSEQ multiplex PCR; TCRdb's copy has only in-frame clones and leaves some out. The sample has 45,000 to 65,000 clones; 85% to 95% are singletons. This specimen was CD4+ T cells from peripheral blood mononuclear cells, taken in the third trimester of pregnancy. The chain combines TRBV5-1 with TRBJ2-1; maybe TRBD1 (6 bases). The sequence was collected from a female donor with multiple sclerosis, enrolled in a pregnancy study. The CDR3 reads CASDIGGPQNNEQFF. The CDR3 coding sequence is TGCGCCAGCGATATTGGGGGCCCACAGAACAATGAGCAGTTCTTC.